Following are 5 T cell receptor beta chains from one sample sequenced in a study of neurological immune-mediated disorders. TCRdb used MiXCR to reprocess the 5' RACE reads, holding one entry per CDR3 protein. In the table there are some 43,000 distinct CDR3 sequences, over 2% of which are singletons. The sample consisted of PBMCs. These receptors all come from a young man with multiple sclerosis.

In its sample, this clonotype was seen many times. This sequence joins TRBV15 and TRBJ2-1; D is perhaps TRBD2 (6 bases). The V end lost 5 bases, the J end lost 0 bases, and 14 bases lay between the germline ends. The germline V gene encodes CDR1 LNHNV and CDR2 YYDKDF (reference sequence). The CDR3 has 16 residues. The CDR3 reads CATSLLALSSYNEQFF. In DNA, the CDR3 is TGTGCCACCAGCCTTCTAGCGCTTAGCTCCTACAATGAGCAGTTCTTC.

This clonotype has a count of ten or more. The genes are TRBV28 and TRBJ2-3; 9 bases are shared with TRBD2. This CDR3 region has 16 residues. V dropped 3 bases and J dropped 6; count of bases not matched to a gene: 10. Germline V gene lookup returns CDR1 MDHEN and CDR2 SYDVKM. The CDR3 loop reads CASSFPSGRSGDTQYF. CDR3 DNA sequence: TGTGCCAGCAGTTTCCCAAGCGGGAGGAGTGGGGATACGCAGTATTTT.

This clonotype was counted many times. The chain carries TRBV7-8 and TRBJ2-5; the D is unclear. CDR3 length: 16 residues. Trimming took 1 base from V and 3 from J, leaving 15 bases between them. CDR1 is SGHVS, CDR2 FQNEAQ, per germline. The CDR3 DNA reads as TGTGCCAGCAGCTTAGTTGGGGATAAAACGAAAGAGACCCAGTACTTC. This encodes CASSLVGDKTKETQYF.

The table lists this clonotype with many counts. This sequence joins TRBV7-8 and TRBJ1-5; perhaps TRBD1 as D (5 bases). Germline V gene data show CDR1 as SGHVS and CDR2 as FQNEAQ. This CDR3 has 12 amino acids. Trimming took 1 base from V and 14 from J, leaving 12 bases between them. The CDR3 DNA is TGTGCCAGCAGCTTAGGGGAGGGGAGGAAGCATTTT. Protein sequence: CASSLGEGRKHF.

This clonotype was detected ten times or more. The V call is TRBV11-2, the J call TRBJ2-5, with 16 bases aligning to TRBD2. J gave up 4 bases and V 5 bases, and 7 bases lay outside the gene matches. Germline V gene data show CDR1 as SGHAT and CDR2 as FQNNGV. The CDR3 extends over 17 amino acids. The CDR3 DNA reads as TGTGCCAGCAGCGCGGGACTAGCGGGGGGGCTCGGAGAGACCCAGTACTTC. It is translated as CASSAGLAGGLGETQYF.